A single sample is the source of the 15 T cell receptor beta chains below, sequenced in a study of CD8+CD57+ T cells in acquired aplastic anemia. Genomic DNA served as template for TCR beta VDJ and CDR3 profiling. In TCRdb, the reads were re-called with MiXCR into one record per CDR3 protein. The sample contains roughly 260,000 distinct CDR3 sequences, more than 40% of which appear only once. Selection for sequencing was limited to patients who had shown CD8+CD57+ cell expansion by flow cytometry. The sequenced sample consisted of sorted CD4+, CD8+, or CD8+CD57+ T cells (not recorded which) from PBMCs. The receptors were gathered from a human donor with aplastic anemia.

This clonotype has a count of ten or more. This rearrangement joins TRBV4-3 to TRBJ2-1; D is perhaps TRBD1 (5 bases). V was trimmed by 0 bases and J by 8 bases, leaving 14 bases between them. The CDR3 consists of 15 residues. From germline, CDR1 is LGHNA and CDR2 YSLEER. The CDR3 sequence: CASSQDKFRVDEQFF. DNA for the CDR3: TGCGCCAGCAGCCAAGATAAATTCAGGGTAGATGAGCAGTTCTTC.

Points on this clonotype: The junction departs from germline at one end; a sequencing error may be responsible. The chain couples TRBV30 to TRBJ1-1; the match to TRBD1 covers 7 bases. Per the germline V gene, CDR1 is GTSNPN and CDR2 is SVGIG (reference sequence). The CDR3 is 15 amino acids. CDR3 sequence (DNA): TGTGCCTGGGGCGGGACAGTTACTTTTAACACTAAAGCTTTCTTT. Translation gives CAWGGTVTFNTKAFF.

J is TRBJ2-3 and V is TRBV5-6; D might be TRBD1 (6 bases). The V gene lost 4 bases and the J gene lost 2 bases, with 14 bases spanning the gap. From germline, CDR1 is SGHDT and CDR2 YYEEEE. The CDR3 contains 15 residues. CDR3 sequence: CASSLGQLPTDTQYF. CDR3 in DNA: TGTGCCAGCAGCCTTGGACAGCTACCCACAGATACGCAGTATTTT.

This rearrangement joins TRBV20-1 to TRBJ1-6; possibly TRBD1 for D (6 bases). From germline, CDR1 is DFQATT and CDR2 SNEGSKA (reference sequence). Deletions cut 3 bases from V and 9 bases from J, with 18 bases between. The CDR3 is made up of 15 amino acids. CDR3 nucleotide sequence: TGCAGTGCTAGGCAGGGGCATCGGGACGCTTCACCCCTCCACTTT. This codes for CSARQGHRDASPLHF.

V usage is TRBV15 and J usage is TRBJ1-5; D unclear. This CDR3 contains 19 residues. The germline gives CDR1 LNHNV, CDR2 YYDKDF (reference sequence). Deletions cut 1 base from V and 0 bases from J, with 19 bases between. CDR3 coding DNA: TGTGCCACCAGCAGAGGTCTTATAAGCTCACTTTATAGCAATCAGCCCCAGCATTTT. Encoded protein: CATSRGLISSLYSNQPQHF.

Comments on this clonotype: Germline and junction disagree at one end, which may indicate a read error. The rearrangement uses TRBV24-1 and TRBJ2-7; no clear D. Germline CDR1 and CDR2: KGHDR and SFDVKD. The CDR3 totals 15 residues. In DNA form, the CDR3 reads TGTGCCACCAGTGATTTAACACGGATGTCCTACGGGCAGTACTTC. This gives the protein CATSDLTRMSYGQYF.

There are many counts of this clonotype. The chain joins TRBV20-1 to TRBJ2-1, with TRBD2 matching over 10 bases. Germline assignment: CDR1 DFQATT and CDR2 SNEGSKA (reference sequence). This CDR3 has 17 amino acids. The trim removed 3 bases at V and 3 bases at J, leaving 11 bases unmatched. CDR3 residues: CSARSGSGRAIYNEQFF. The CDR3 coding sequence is TGCAGTGCTAGGAGCGGAAGCGGGAGGGCCATCTACAATGAGCAGTTCTTC.

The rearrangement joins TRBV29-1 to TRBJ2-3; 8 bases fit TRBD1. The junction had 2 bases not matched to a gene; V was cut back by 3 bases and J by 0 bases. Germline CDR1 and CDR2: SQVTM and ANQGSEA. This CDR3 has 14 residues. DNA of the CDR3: TGCAGCGTTGACGACAGGGGAAGCACAGATACGCAGTATTTT. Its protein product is CSVDDRGSTDTQYF.

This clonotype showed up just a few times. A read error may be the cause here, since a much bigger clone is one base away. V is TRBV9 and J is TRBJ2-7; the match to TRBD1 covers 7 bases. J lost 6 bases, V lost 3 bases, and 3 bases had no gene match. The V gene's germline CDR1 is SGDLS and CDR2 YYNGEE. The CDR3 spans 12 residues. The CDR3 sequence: CASSGNRGEQYF. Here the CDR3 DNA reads TGTGCCAGCAGCGGTAACAGGGGCGAGCAGTACTTC.

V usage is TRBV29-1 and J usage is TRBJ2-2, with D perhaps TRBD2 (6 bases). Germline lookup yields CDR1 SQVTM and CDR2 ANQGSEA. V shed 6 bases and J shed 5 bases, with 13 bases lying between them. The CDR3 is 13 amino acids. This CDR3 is CSVSHRGTGELFF. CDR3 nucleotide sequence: TGCAGCGTCTCACACCGGGGGACCGGGGAGCTGTTTTTT.

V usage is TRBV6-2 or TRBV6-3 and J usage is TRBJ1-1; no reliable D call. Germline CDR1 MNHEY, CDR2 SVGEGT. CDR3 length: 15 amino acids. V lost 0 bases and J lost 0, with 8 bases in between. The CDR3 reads CASSYSELLNTEAFF. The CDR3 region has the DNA TGTGCCAGCAGTTACTCGGAATTATTGAACACTGAAGCTTTCTTT.

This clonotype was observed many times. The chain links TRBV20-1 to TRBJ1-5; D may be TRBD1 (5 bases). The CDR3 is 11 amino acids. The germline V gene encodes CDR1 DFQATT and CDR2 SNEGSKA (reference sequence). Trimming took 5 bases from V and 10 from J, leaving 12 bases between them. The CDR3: CSAGVRDPQHF. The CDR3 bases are TGCAGTGCTGGGGTTCGGGACCCCCAGCATTTT.

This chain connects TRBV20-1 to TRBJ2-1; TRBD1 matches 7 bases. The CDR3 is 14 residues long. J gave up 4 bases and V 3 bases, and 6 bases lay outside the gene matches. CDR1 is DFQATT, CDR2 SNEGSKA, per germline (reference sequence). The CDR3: CSASSRGRYNEQFF. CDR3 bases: TGCAGTGCTAGTTCGAGGGGGCGGTACAATGAGCAGTTCTTC.

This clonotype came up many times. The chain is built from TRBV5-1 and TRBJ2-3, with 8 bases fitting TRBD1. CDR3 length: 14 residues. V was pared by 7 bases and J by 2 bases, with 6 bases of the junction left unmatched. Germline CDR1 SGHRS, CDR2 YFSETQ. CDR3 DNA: TGCGCCAGCTGGACAGGGAAGGCCACAGATACGCAGTATTTT. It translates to CASWTGKATDTQYF.

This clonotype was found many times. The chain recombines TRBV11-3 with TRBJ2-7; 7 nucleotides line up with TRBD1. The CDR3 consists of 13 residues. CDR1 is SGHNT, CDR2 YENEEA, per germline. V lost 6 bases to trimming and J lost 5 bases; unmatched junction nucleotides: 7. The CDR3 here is CASSQGTANEQYF. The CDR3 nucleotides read TGTGCCAGCAGTCAGGGGACAGCCAACGAGCAGTACTTC.